The present T cell receptor (beta chain) was sequenced within a study of shared clonotypes between healthy human individuals. Study in general: The composition of the donors was a couple of women and a few men aged 18 to 49.

Study-level points and caveats: Sampling included only blood; tissue repertoires likely differ.

Measured with immunoSEQ multiplex PCR; TCRdb has only the in-frame clones, and not every one. The sample lists roughly 2.5 million clones; over 85% were seen once. From germline, CDR1 is SGHRS and CDR2 YFSETQ. CDR3 size: 15 residues. Trimming pared 2 bases from V and 4 bases from J, leaving 13 bases between. On this clone: What it recognizes is unknown.

The sample consisted of naive CD4+ T cells sorted from blood. The subset is: CD45RA+ positively selected. This sequence joins TRBV5-1 and TRBJ1-5; a possible D gene is TRBD1 (5 bases). This TCR derives from a man aged 18-30 years in good health. The CDR3 DNA follows: TGCGCCAGCAGCTTAGGGGAAGGGAGGAATCAGCCCCAGCATTTT. It encodes CASSLGEGRNQPQHF.